This TCR beta chain appears in the sequencing data of a study of technical replicates of blood from a few donors. Germline assignment: CDR1 SGHNT and CDR2 YENEEA. V trimming: 5 bases; J trimming: 5 bases; junction bases outside the gene matches: 8. CDR3 length equals 15 residues. Libraries were prepared by immunoSEQ multiplex PCR; TCRdb keeps only in-frame clonotypes and omits some of them. The sample lists around 70,000 clones; about 95% were seen once. The specimen sequenced was T cells isolated from PBMCs. This sequence joins TRBV11-3 and TRBJ2-1; TRBD1 aligns across 8 bases. The origin of this receptor is a human donor in good health. Here the CDR3 reads CASSLGTGGNNEQFF. The CDR3 nucleotides are TGTGCCAGCAGCCTGGGGACAGGCGGGAACAATGAGCAGTTCTTC.